The 20 T cell receptor beta chains reported below all come from one sample, sequenced in a study of human T cells and chemical hapten exposure. TCRdb fed the RACE reads into MiXCR, producing one record per CDR3 protein. The sample lists tens of thousands of distinct CDR3 sequences; about 11% were seen once. Indicated time point: patch test 2, 6 weeks after DPC sensitization. Treatment in this sample: therapeutic diphenylcyclopropenone sensitization with weekly scalp DPC. Sequenced material: whole blood, taken in connection with sensitization to the hapten diphenylcyclopropenone (DPC). Receptors were obtained from a man between 35 and 55 years old with alopecia areata. Some clones in this sample may be carry-over from other donors' samples.

The V call is TRBV12-3 or TRBV12-4, the J call TRBJ2-3, with D possibly matching TRBD2 (6 bases). CDR3 length: 14 residues. The V gene lost 6 bases and the J gene lost 5 bases, with 15 bases spanning the gap. The CDR3 protein is CASRSPSEKDTQYF. The CDR3 nucleotides read TGTGCCAGCAGAAGTCCTAGCGAAAAAGATACGCAGTATTTT.

This clonotype came up a few times. The CDR3 DNA reads TGTGCCAGTACCTGGGACCGATCATCCTACAATGAGCAGTTCTTC. Residues: CASTWDRSSYNEQFF. This chain uses TRBV19 with TRBJ2-1, with D perhaps given as TRBD1 or TRBD2 (5 bases each). With 7 bases removed from V and 1 base from J, the gap between germline ends came to 14 bases. This CDR3 has 15 residues. Germline V gene data show CDR1 as LNHDA and CDR2 as SQIVND (reference sequence).

The rearrangement links TRBV11-2 to TRBJ2-4; 11 bases match TRBD1. Germline trimming cut 5 bases from V and 8 bases from J; bases unmatched to any gene: 5. CDR1 is SGHAT and CDR2 is FQNNGV in the germline V gene. The CDR3 extends over 14 amino acids. DNA of the CDR3: TGTGCCAGCAGCGGCCGGGACAGGGGGGACATTCAGTACTTC. It yields the protein CASSGRDRGDIQYF.

This clonotype was observed a few times. The CDR3 protein is CASSQASANTGELFF. CDR3 sequence (DNA): TGCGCCAGCAGCCAAGCTAGCGCGAACACCGGGGAGCTGTTTTTT. The rearrangement joins TRBV4-3 to TRBJ2-2, with a weak D call TRBD2 (6 bases). Germline V lookup: CDR1 LGHNA, CDR2 YSLEER. V was pared by 1 base and J by 0 bases, with 6 bases between. The CDR3 has 15 amino acids.

The chain recombines TRBV7-2 with TRBJ2-2; D gene uncertain. Germline V gene data show CDR1 as SGHTA and CDR2 as FQGNSA. Trimming removed 1 base at V and 4 bases at J, with 4 bases between. The CDR3 sequence is 13 residues long. In nucleotides, the CDR3 is TGTGCCAGCAGCTTAGTTCGCACCGGGGAGCTGTTTTTT. It translates to CASSLVRTGELFF.

This clonotype has just a few counts. Written as DNA, the CDR3 is TGTGCCAGCAGCTTAAACCGGGGCTACACCTTC. Translating gives CASSLNRGYTF. The rearrangement joins TRBV7-9 to TRBJ1-2; D uncertain. The CDR3 length is 11 residues. Per the germline V gene, CDR1 is SEHNR and CDR2 is FQNEAQ (reference sequence). Trimming left V 2 bases short and J 8 bases short, with 6 bases between.

This clonotype was recorded many times. This chain uses TRBV7-8 with TRBJ1-5, with 10 bases lining up with TRBD1. The CDR3 consists of 16 residues. CDR1 and CDR2 from the germline V gene are SGHVS and FQNEAQ. The junction had 11 bases not matched to a gene; V was cut back by 5 bases and J by 7 bases. The CDR3 sequence is CASSREGQGIGQPQHF. CDR3 nucleotide sequence: TGTGCCAGCAGCCGAGAGGGACAGGGGATTGGCCAGCCCCAGCATTTT.

This clonotype was seen many times. This sequence joins TRBV10-3 and TRBJ2-7; 7 nucleotides match TRBD2. The germline CDR1 and CDR2 sequences are ENHRY and SYGVKD. Trimming removed 2 bases from V and 4 bases from J; junction bases left unmatched: 5. This CDR3 is 14 amino acids long. Here the CDR3 reads CAISEQSGAYEQYF. For the CDR3, the DNA is TGTGCCATCAGTGAGCAGAGCGGGGCTTACGAGCAGTACTTC.

This clonotype was found many times. The chain recombines TRBV14 with TRBJ2-3, with D unclear. From germline, CDR1 is SGHDN and CDR2 FVKESK. The CDR3 is made up of 16 amino acids. With 4 bases removed from V and 0 bases from J, the gap between germline ends came to 14 bases. The CDR3 region is CASSLGFSLSTDTQYF. CDR3 coding DNA: TGTGCCAGCAGCCTAGGCTTCTCGCTGAGCACAGATACGCAGTATTTT. Supplemented by reference TRBV14 and TRBJ2-3, the full variable domain reads EAGVTQFPSHSVIEKGQTVTLRCDPISGHDNLYWYRRVMGKEIKFLLHFVKESKQDESGMPNNRFLAERTGGTYSTLKVQPAELEDSGVYFCASSLGFSLSTDTQYFGPGTRLTVL.

This clonotype showed up many times. The chain carries TRBV12-3 or TRBV12-4 and TRBJ2-1; D remains unclear. V dropped 3 bases and J dropped 5 bases, with 11 bases sitting between them. The CDR3 consists of 14 residues. The CDR3 spells CASSLITGDNEQFF. The CDR3 DNA follows: TGTGCCAGCAGTTTGATCACGGGCGACAATGAGCAGTTCTTC.

The chain links TRBV11-1 to TRBJ2-1; D is perhaps TRBD2 (5 bases). The CDR3 totals 16 residues. Germline CDR1 is SGHAT and CDR2 is FQDESV (reference sequence). V shed 5 bases and J shed 5 bases, with 19 bases lying between them. CDR3 in amino acids: CASSTRLPLGNNEQFF. The CDR3 DNA sequence: TGTGCCAGCAGCACCCGACTACCCCTAGGGAACAATGAGCAGTTCTTC.

In this sample, this clonotype turned up many times. The chain links TRBV11-2 to TRBJ2-3; TRBD2 aligns across 12 bases. CDR1 is SGHAT and CDR2 is FQNNGV in the germline V gene. V was clipped by 5 bases and J by 3 bases; unmatched bases: 9. The CDR3 is 17 amino acids. CDR3 sequence (DNA): TGTGCCAGCAGCCTGCTAGCGGGAGGGCCTATAACAGATACGCAGTATTTT. It codes for CASSLLAGGPITDTQYF.

This clonotype was picked up a small number of times. The V call is TRBV6-5, the J call TRBJ2-7; D gene ambiguous. Germline CDR1 reads MNHEY; CDR2 reads SVGAGI. The CDR3 length is 16 residues. V gave up 7 bases and J gave up 2 bases, with 21 bases separating them. The DNA for the CDR3 is TGTGCCAGCACCCCGACGGAGTACAACTTTCCCTACGAGCAGTACTTC. Translated, it gives CASTPTEYNFPYEQYF.

A few counts support this clonotype. The chain uses TRBV5-1 and TRBJ1-2; D is ambiguous. The CDR3 length is 14 residues. Germline CDR1 is SGHRS and CDR2 is YFSETQ. With 0 bases removed from V and 0 bases from J, the gap between germline ends came to 6 bases. The CDR3 nucleotides are TGCGCCAGCAGCTTGGATCCCGCTAACTATGGCTACACCTTC. Protein product: CASSLDPANYGYTF.

This sequence joins TRBV6-2 or TRBV6-3 and TRBJ2-1; 14 bases agree with TRBD2. Germline V gives CDR1 MNHEY, CDR2 SVGEGT. V trimming: 4 bases; J trimming: 9 bases; junction bases outside the gene matches: 5. The CDR3 is made up of 15 amino acids. The CDR3 here is CASSSGLAGVAEQFF. In DNA, the CDR3 is TGTGCCAGCAGTTCGGGACTAGCGGGAGTCGCTGAGCAGTTCTTC.

V is TRBV24-1 and J is TRBJ2-1, with D tentatively TRBD2 (6 bases). The ends were cut back, 5 bases at V and 3 bases at J, with 19 bases in the middle. The CDR3 is made up of 17 amino acids. Germline loops: CDR1 KGHDR, CDR2 SFDVKD. The CDR3 loop reads CATSGGGAILNYNEQFF. The CDR3 DNA follows: TGTGCCACCAGTGGTGGAGGGGCGATTTTAAACTACAATGAGCAGTTCTTC.

The chain employs TRBV6-6 and TRBJ2-7; D unresolved. CDR1 and CDR2 from the germline V gene are MNHNY and SVGAGI (reference sequence). V was cut by 4 bases and J by 6 bases, with 4 bases left in between. The CDR3 sequence is 10 residues long. As DNA, the CDR3 is TGTGCCAGCAGTTCGGGCGAGCAGTACTTC. Amino acid sequence: CASSSGEQYF.

This clonotype was picked up many times. The chain combines TRBV2 with TRBJ2-3; 8 bases fit TRBD1. CDR1 and CDR2 (germline): SNHLY, FYNNEI. CDR3 size: 15 residues. V shed 6 bases and J 6 bases; nucleotides not matched to a gene: 11. The DNA of the CDR3 is TGTGCCAGCAGGTTCGACAGGGGCCTTAAGGATACGCAGTATTTT. Its translation: CASRFDRGLKDTQYF.

The chain uses TRBV10-3 and TRBJ2-2; 8 bases are shared with TRBD2. CDR3 length: 16 amino acids. V lost 6 bases, J lost 4 bases, and 10 bases stayed unmatched. Germline-derived CDR1 and CDR2 are ENHRY and SYGVKD. CDR3 DNA sequence: TGTGCCATCAGGATGGTAGCGGGATTAACCACCGGGGAGCTGTTTTTT. Encoded protein: CAIRMVAGLTTGELFF.

The rearrangement links TRBV5-1 to TRBJ2-2, with TRBD2 identical over 12 bases. V was pared by 2 bases and J by 4 bases, with 6 bases of the junction left unmatched. The germline V gene encodes CDR1 SGHRS and CDR2 YFSETQ. This CDR3 region has 17 residues. The CDR3 DNA sequence: TGCGCCAGCAGCTTCGGGACTAGCGGGCCGGGCACCGGGGAGCTGTTTTTT. It translates to CASSFGTSGPGTGELFF.